This T cell receptor beta chain was sequenced in a study of T cells in severe cutaneous drug reactions. The CDR3 covers 17 residues. CDR1 DFQATT and CDR2 SNEGSKA come from the germline V gene (reference sequence). Sequenced patients had Stevens-Johnson syndrome or toxic epidermal necrolysis caused by carbamazepine. The iRepertoire multiplex PCR system with TCR subtype-specific primers built both bulk and single-cell libraries. TCRdb reanalyzed the multiplex PCR reads and collapses them to one entry per CDR3 protein, without DNA. Found here are 2,000 or so distinct CDR3 sequences; the top ten clones hold around 31%.

What was sequenced was PBMCs. The origin of this receptor is a human donor with Stevens-Johnson syndrome, a severe cutaneous drug reaction. V gene TRBV20-1 combines with J gene TRBJ2-6. The CDR3 sequence is CSARDFYSGSGANVLTF.